Many counts were recorded for the clone carrying this T cell receptor beta chain. Antigen specificity is unknown. This entry belongs to a study of regulatory T cells in long-lasting Graves disease. Study outcomes and limitations: When disease was persistent, TRBV28, TRBJ1-2 and TRBJ2-5 were the favored segments. Persistent Graves' patients showed less TCR diversity than newly diagnosed ones.

The CDR3 is 16 amino acids. In germline, CDR1 is DFQATT, CDR2 SNEGSKA (reference sequence). Trimming removed 0 bases from V and 0 bases from J; junction bases left unmatched: 7. Building the TCR beta libraries relied on iRepertoire HTBI primers, and CDR3 regions underwent Arm-PCR. Each CDR3 protein is one row after TCRdb ran MiXCR on the multiplex PCR reads. Of 350,000 to 450,000 distinct CDR3 sequences in the sample, over 14% were seen once. Documented time point: newly diagnosed GD, antithyroid drugs for less than 3 months. After RNA was extracted from PBMCs, the TCR library was made from it. Patients of an endocrinology department in Xi'an, China, were included. This sample was also put to use in a study of T cells in Graves' hyperthyroidism and ophthalmopathy.

This sample comprised peripheral blood mononuclear cells (PBMCs), obtained at new diagnosis, from a patient treated with antithyroid drugs. The rearrangement joins TRBV20-1 to TRBJ2-5, with 7 bases lining up with TRBD2. The sequence was obtained from a middle-aged woman with Graves disease. CDR3 amino acids: CSARDLPGRDQETQYF. The CDR3 DNA reads TGCAGTGCTAGAGATCTCCCAGGGAGGGACCAAGAGACCCAGTACTTC.